The 11 T cell receptor beta chains below were found in one sample sequenced in a study of blood T cell repertoires in COVID-19. Sequencing was performed with immunoSEQ multiplex PCR; in TCRdb, only in-frame clones are kept and a portion is missing. The sample yields more than 95,000 clones, about four fifths seen once. Material: peripheral blood. The source is a man in his thirties or forties with COVID-19, enrolled during active disease.

This chain connects TRBV30 to TRBJ2-2, with 16 bases that match TRBD2. The length of the CDR3 is 18 residues. V lost 2 bases to trimming and J lost 7 bases; unmatched junction nucleotides: 10. Germline V lookup: CDR1 GTSNPN, CDR2 SVGIG (reference sequence). The CDR3 is CAWSPPGLAGGPGGELFF. The CDR3 DNA reads as TGTGCCTGGAGTCCCCCGGGACTAGCGGGGGGGCCTGGCGGGGAGCTGTTTTTT. Looking up the rest from reference TRBV30 and TRBJ2-2 gives the full variable domain: SQTIHQWPATLVQPVGSPLSLECTVEGTSNPNLYWYRQAAGRGLQLLFYSVGIGQISSEVPQNLSASRPQDRQFILSSKKLLLSDSGFYLCAWSPPGLAGGPGGELFFGEGSRLTVL.

This chain links TRBV10-3 with TRBJ2-7; a weak D match, TRBD1 (5 bases). CDR1 and CDR2 (germline): ENHRY, SYGVKD. The CDR3 is 12 residues long. The V gene lost 10 bases and the J gene lost 3 bases, with 13 bases spanning the gap. CDR3 coding DNA: TGTGCCACGTCGACAGTTAACTACGAGCAGTACTTC. Translating gives CATSTVNYEQYF.

This clone was observed a few times. The chain combines TRBV28 with TRBJ2-3; 7 bases map to TRBD2. V lost 8 bases, J lost 4 bases, and 6 bases stayed unmatched. Germline CDR1 and CDR2: MDHEN and SYDVKM. This CDR3 has 13 amino acids. CDR3 nucleotides: TGTGCCAGCTTACCGGGGGGATCAGATACGCAGTATTTT. Amino acids: CASLPGGSDTQYF.

In the case of this clone: A junction boundary mismatches the germline segment, possibly from a read error. The chain links TRBV18 to TRBJ2-3, with D possibly matching TRBD2 (6 bases). This CDR3 comprises 14 residues. Looked up from germline, CDR1 is KGHSH and CDR2 is LQKENI. For the CDR3, the DNA is TGTGCCAGCTCACCGGGACTCCGCACAAATACGCAGTATTTT. This encodes CASSPGLRTNTQYF. Using reference TRBV18 and TRBJ2-3 for the parts outside the CDR3, the full variable domain is NAGVMQNPRHLVRRRGQEARLRCSPMKGHSHVYWYRQLPEEGLKFMVYLQKENIIDESGMPKERFSAEFPKEGPSILRIQQVVRGDSAAYFCASSPGLRTNTQYFGPGTRLTVL.

The chain combines TRBV28 with TRBJ2-5; 10 bases agree with TRBD2. Germline V gene data show CDR1 as MDHEN and CDR2 as SYDVKM. The CDR3 loop spans 17 amino acids. The ends lost 6 bases at V and 2 bases at J; junction bases unmatched: 12. Here the CDR3 DNA reads TGTGCCAGCAGGCCAGCGGGAGGGCCGAAAATTCAAGAGACCCAGTACTTC. Translating gives CASRPAGGPKIQETQYF.

The chain is built from TRBV10-2 and TRBJ2-7; D not certain. Germline-derived CDR1 and CDR2 are WSHSY and SAAADI. The CDR3 totals 13 residues. Trimming cost V 6 bases and J 3 bases, with 12 bases left between them. CDR3 in amino acids: CASRDTLYYEQYF. CDR3 bases: TGCGCCAGCAGAGACACCTTATACTACGAGCAGTACTTC.

This clone was counted between two and nine times. The chain couples TRBV19 to TRBJ1-5; TRBD1 might be the D (5 bases). The CDR3 length is 15 residues. Germline V lookup: CDR1 LNHDA, CDR2 SQIVND (reference sequence). V dropped 9 bases and J dropped 0 bases, with 15 bases sitting between them. This CDR3 reads CASRQYAASNQPQHF. CDR3 DNA: TGTGCCAGCCGACAGTATGCGGCTAGCAATCAGCCCCAGCATTTT. Filled out from reference TRBV19 and TRBJ1-5, the complete variable domain reads DGGITQSPKYLFRKEGQNVTLSCEQNLNHDAMYWYRQDPGQGLRLIYYSQIVNDFQKGDIAEGYSVSREKKESFPLTVTSAQKNPTAFYLCASRQYAASNQPQHFGDGTRLSIL.

CDR3 protein: CASRPTGSGELFF. CDR3 bases: TGTGCCAGCAGGCCTACAGGGTCCGGGGAGCTGTTTTTT. The chain has TRBV6-5 and TRBJ2-2, with D perhaps matching TRBD1 (6 bases). CDR1 is MNHEY and CDR2 is SVGAGI in the germline V gene. The CDR3 is 13 residues long. V lost 6 bases to trimming and J lost 6 bases, with 11 bases between them.

The chain employs TRBV28 and TRBJ2-6, with D tentatively TRBD1 (5 bases). Trimming left V 3 bases short and J 2 bases short, with 14 bases between. Germline values: CDR1 MDHEN, CDR2 SYDVKM. The CDR3 spans 17 residues. CDR3: CASSFWGRAAGANVLTF. CDR3 in DNA: TGTGCCAGCAGTTTTTGGGGCAGAGCCGCTGGGGCCAACGTCCTGACTTTC.

The V gene is TRBV2, the J gene TRBJ1-2; TRBD1 is a possible D gene (5 bases). Trimming left V 7 bases short and J 4 bases short, with 19 bases between. The CDR3 sequence is 15 residues long. From germline, CDR1 is SNHLY and CDR2 FYNNEI. The CDR3 DNA reads TGTGCCAGCACAAGCCAGGGCCTCAAAGCCTATGGCTACACCTTC. Protein: CASTSQGLKAYGYTF.

This chain connects TRBV28 to TRBJ1-4; D gene ambiguous. The CDR3 has 14 residues. V lost 2 bases to trimming and J lost 4 bases, with 8 bases between them. The germline CDR1 and CDR2 sequences are MDHEN and SYDVKM. The CDR3: CASSLAGHNEKLFF. The CDR3 nucleotides read TGTGCCAGCAGTTTAGCAGGTCATAATGAAAAACTGTTTTTT.